The sequence of this TCR beta chain was determined in a study of T-cell reconstitution after alpha-beta-depleted transplantation in children. The CDR3 has 14 residues. The germline gives CDR1 DFQATT, CDR2 SNEGSKA (reference sequence). J lost 6 bases, V lost 5 bases, and 7 bases had no gene match. This clonotype has a count of ten or more. Unique molecular identifiers featured in how the TCRbeta library was prepared. TCRdb re-derived calls from the PCR reads in MiXCR, one entry per CDR3 protein. The sample includes more than 85,000 distinct CDR3 sequences, about a tenth of them seen just once. The source is a human donor who donated a stem cell graft to a child with acute lymphoblastic leukemia. V and J are TRBV20-1 and TRBJ2-1; 10 bases are a match to TRBD2. The material sequenced was PBMCs from the stem cell graft donor, taken from the stem cell graft. The CDR3 nucleotides read TGCAGTGCTCGGACTAGCGGCCTCCGCAATGAGCAGTTCTTC. This codes for CSARTSGLRNEQFF.